Here is one T cell receptor (beta chain) with its context. The antigen this receptor binds is unknown. Base qualities are missing; no much larger clone stands one base away. The sample belongs to a study of T cell changes during pregnancy in multiple sclerosis (dated by TCRdb to about 2019). With respect to the entire study: In women with multiple sclerosis, the researchers looked at how the T cell repertoire shifted as pregnancy progressed.

Library generation was performed with the immunoSEQ multiplex PCR assay. TCRdb stores this immuneACCESS table with in-frame sequences only. Part of the clones is absent; in the studies checked, under half of the shortfall reflects unresolved V genes, and no reason is known for the rest. In this sample the table shows around 66,000 clones, 91% of which occur a single time. In total, the top ten clones hold approximately 2% of the sample. From cysteine to phenylalanine, the CDR3 is 14 amino acids long. Of all the DNA, just the CDR3 is kept, 42 bases in frame from base 1. In the germline V gene, CDR1 corresponds to SGHTA and CDR2 to FQGTGA. V is pruned by 3 bases and J by 4 bases, leaving 6 bases of the junction without a gene match.

This TCR was recovered from a female donor in good health, enrolled as a control in a pregnancy study. The source material was peripheral blood, sampled in the third trimester of pregnancy. The V and J genes are TRBV7-3 and TRBJ2-7; 7 central bases correspond to TRBD2. Here is the DNA: TGTGCCAGCAGCTTTGCCGGGGGGAGATACGAGCAGTACTTC. This sequence encodes CASSFAGGRYEQYF.